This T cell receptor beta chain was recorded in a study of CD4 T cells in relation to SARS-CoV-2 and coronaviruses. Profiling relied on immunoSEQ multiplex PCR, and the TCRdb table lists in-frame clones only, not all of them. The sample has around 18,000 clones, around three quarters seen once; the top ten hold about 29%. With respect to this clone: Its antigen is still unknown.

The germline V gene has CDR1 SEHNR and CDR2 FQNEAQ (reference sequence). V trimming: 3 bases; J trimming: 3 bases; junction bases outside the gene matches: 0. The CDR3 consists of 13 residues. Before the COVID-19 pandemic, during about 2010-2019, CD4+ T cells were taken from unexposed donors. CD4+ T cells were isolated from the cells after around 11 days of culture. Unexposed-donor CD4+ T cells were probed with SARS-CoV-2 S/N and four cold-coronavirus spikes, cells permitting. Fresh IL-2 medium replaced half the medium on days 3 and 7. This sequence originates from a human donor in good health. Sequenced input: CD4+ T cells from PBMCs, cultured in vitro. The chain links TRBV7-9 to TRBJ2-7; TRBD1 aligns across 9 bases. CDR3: CASSLTGGYEQYF. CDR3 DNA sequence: TGTGCCAGCAGCTTGACAGGGGGCTACGAGCAGTACTTC.